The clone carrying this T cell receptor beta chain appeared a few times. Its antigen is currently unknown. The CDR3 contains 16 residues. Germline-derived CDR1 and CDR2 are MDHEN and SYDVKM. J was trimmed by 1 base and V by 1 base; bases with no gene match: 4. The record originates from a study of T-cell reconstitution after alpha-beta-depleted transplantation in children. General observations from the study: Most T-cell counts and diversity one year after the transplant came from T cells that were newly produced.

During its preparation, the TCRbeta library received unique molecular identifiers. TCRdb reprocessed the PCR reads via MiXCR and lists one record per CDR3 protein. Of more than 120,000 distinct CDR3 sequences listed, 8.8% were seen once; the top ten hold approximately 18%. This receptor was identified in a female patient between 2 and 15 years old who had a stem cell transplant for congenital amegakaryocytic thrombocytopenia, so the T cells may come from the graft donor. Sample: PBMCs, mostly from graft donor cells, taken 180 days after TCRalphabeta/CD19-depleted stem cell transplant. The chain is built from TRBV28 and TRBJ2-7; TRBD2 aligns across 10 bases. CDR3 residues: CASSLFWTSGSYEQYF. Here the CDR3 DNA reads TGTGCCAGCAGTTTATTCTGGACTAGCGGATCCTACGAGCAGTACTTC.